This TCR beta chain was captured by sequencing in a study of blood T cell repertoires in COVID-19 (dated by TCRdb to the early 2020s). About the study as a whole: The collaborator samples originated in the United States, Italy and Spain and spanned the acute and convalescent phases of COVID-19. The prospective study material was composed of cDNA or gDNA derived from T cells, B-cell-depleted T cells, or PBMCs. Deeply sampled blood TCRbeta repertoires from subjects exposed to, actively infected with, or recovered from COVID-19 were included in the dataset. A freely available public database, intended as a resource for researchers studying the immune response to SARS-CoV-2, is where the repertoires were released. The samples were drawn from the first 160 participants of the ongoing ImmuneRACE study and from roughly 1,300 subjects provided by 6 global collaborators. The sample metadata nearly always contained a de-identified subject ID, COVID-19 status, age in years and sex. Where HLA class I and class II types were available, the types were taken from metadata supplied by the sample provider, not from assay-based typing.

The immunoSEQ Assay, a bias-controlled multiplex PCR, was used to amplify TCRbeta CDR3 regions from genomic DNA. As for the authors' bioinformatics: The number of nucleated cells in each sample was estimated by amplification of reference gene primers within the assay. To quantify the absolute abundance of each unique TCRbeta CDR3 rearrangement, sequence reads were collapsed and filtered. For each sample, productive Simpson clonality was calculated as the square root of Simpson's diversity index across productive rearrangements. The immuneACCESS repertoire file appears here via TCRdb, limited to in-frame rearrangements. These files lack a portion of the clones; in checked studies, under half of the deficit traces to unresolved V genes, and the cause of the others is not known. For V, J and clone size, that table is used; D and trimming come from the DNA. The sample includes roughly 400,000 clones, with about 87% observed a single time. Approximately 2.5% of the sample rests with the top ten.

One collaborating source in Seattle enrolled patients while the patients were actively infected and followed the patients over time throughout the course of disease. Whole blood was collected in K2EDTA tubes by collaborating institutions according to the institutions' own protocols. For TCRbeta analysis, collaborators shipped samples as frozen whole blood, isolated PBMCs, or DNA extracted from either of those sample types. Via the germline V gene (reference sequence), CDR1 is LNHDA and CDR2 SQIVND. Germline trimming amounts to 8 bases on V and 2 bases on J, with 2 as the count of junction bases outside the gene matches. The CDR3 contains 14 residues, cysteine and phenylalanine counted. CDR3 DNA is the only sequence kept; it has 42 bases, read in frame from the first base. A note on this clone: The antigen it recognizes is unknown. Base qualities were left out, and no much larger clone turns up one base away.

Results and caveats for the whole study, not just this receptor: Clinical and demographic metadata were provided uncurated, with the amount varying by source and participant.

This receptor was obtained from a woman between 55 and 75 years old with COVID-19, enrolled during active disease. Sequenced: peripheral blood. This chain is built from TRBV19 and TRBJ2-6, and TRBD1 aligns with 8 junction nucleotides. The nucleotides read TGTGCCAGTTCACAGGGGGCTGGGGCCAACGTCCTGACTTTC. It translates as CASSQGAGANVLTF.